This T cell receptor beta chain was sequenced during a study of a mutant IDH1 vaccine in newly diagnosed glioma. The method was immunoSEQ multiplex PCR; TCRdb's version includes in-frame clones alone and lacks a portion of them. The data show 92,000 or so clones, about four fifths seen once. Trimming stripped 5 bases from V and 1 base from J, with 12 bases between. Germline CDR1 reads SGHVS; CDR2 reads FNYEAQ. The CDR3 runs to 16 residues. Time point: baseline, week 1 (first vaccination visit). The treatment here: pre-vaccination baseline after standard-of-care therapy. The source was PBMCs, collected from a glioma patient treated with radiotherapy, temozolomide or both. This receptor was obtained from a man aged 40-49 years with glioma. Some clones in this sample may be carry-over from other donors' samples. The J gene is TRBJ1-6, the V gene TRBV7-6; D uncertain. Here the CDR3 DNA reads TGTGCCAGCAGCCCAAATGGTGGGTCCTATAATTCACCCCTCCACTTT. Translation gives CASSPNGGSYNSPLHF. Variable domain in full (rest from reference TRBV7-6 and TRBJ1-6): GAGVSQSPRYKVTKRGQDVALRCDPISGHVSLYWYRQALGQGPEFLTYFNYEAQQDKSGLPNDRFSAERPEGSISTLTIQRTEQRDSAMYRCASSPNGGSYNSPLHFGNGTRLTVT.